The rows below give T cell receptor beta chains drawn from one sample of a study of blood T cell repertoires in COVID-19. The method was immunoSEQ multiplex PCR; TCRdb's version includes in-frame clones alone and lacks a portion of them. Among approximately 130,000 clones, around 85% were seen once, and the ten largest hold roughly 4.5%. Sequenced sample: peripheral blood. These receptor sequences come from a human donor in a cohort sampled during active COVID-19. CDR3s leave out the opening cysteine and the closing phenylalanine or tryptophan.

ASGFPGQGGLAGYNEQF	TRBJ2-1	TRBV12-5
ASSETQGGETQY	TRBJ2-5	TRBV25-1
ASSFRRTSTDTQY	TRBJ2-3	TRBV6-2/TRBV6-3
ASSPIRTEAF	TRBJ1-1	TRBV6-2/TRBV6-3
ASSLSGGPRRF	TRBJ2-1	TRBV7-8
ASSRTSGSTDTQY	TRBJ2-3	TRBV7-9
ASSNRVSYEQY	TRBJ2-7	TRBV28
AISTGNTEAF	TRBJ1-1	TRBV10-3
SSTGEETQY	TRBJ2-5	TRBV20-1
ASSAGRVGEKLF	TRBJ1-4	TRBV9
ASSLARREYT	TRBJ1-2	TRBV7-2
ASSQDSAGGEQF	TRBJ2-1	TRBV4-3
ASSFSGTSGNQETQY	TRBJ2-5	TRBV11-3
ASSLVSLSGANVLT	TRBJ2-6	TRBV5-6
ASSPQGLFDEEGSAGELF	TRBJ2-2	TRBV5-1
ASSLTGTGTNTEAF	TRBJ1-1	TRBV18
AWRRQGRTEAF	TRBJ1-1	TRBV30
ASSLAGETQY	TRBJ2-5	TRBV7-9
ASSSQGRGTEAF	TRBJ1-1	TRBV7-3
AWSVNRPSTDTQY	TRBJ2-3	TRBV30
ASSLEGQGASYGYT	TRBJ1-2	TRBV5-1
ASKGLAGDTDTQY	TRBJ2-3	TRBV7-9
ASSRLMRNEQF	TRBJ2-1	TRBV12-3/TRBV12-4
ASSLAQGDGNTIY	TRBJ1-3	TRBV7-9
ASSSGQGNEKLF	TRBJ1-4	TRBV18
SASSRGLVGNTIY	TRBJ1-3	TRBV20-1
ASSLRRDPSYNEQF	TRBJ2-1	TRBV7-6
ASSYGGNYGYT	TRBJ1-2	TRBV6-2/TRBV6-3
ASSRDTPSTDTQY	TRBJ2-3	TRBV5-5
AWSVYGNNQPQH	TRBJ1-5	TRBV30
ASSVGGRGKETQY	TRBJ2-5	TRBV9
ASSPGTSSTDTQY	TRBJ2-3	TRBV2
ASSLALAPQNEKLF	TRBJ1-4	TRBV7-9
ASSSLRGQETQY	TRBJ2-5	TRBV5-6
ASREGANTEAF	TRBJ1-1	TRBV12-3/TRBV12-4
ASSLLAGNNEQF	TRBJ2-1	TRBV5-1
ASSLGHLSGNTIY	TRBJ1-3	TRBV28
ASSLLRIGELF	TRBJ2-2	TRBV3-1/TRBV3-2
ASSPRSDGDWTEAF	TRBJ1-1	TRBV18
ASSVVPKMGSLNEQF	TRBJ2-1	TRBV9
ASSYGAGGLYEQY	TRBJ2-7	TRBV6-5
ASSGRLEKLF	TRBJ1-4	TRBV6-6
ASSLRLAGGGTDTQY	TRBJ2-3	TRBV5-1
ASSYSPDRRGELF	TRBJ2-2	TRBV6-2/TRBV6-3
ASSKDPLTVSGELF	TRBJ2-2	TRBV5-5
ASSLAQGGGAALYEQY	TRBJ2-7	TRBV7-9
ASSRARGIGTEAF	TRBJ1-1	TRBV6-2/TRBV6-3
ASSWGGTTGELF	TRBJ2-2	TRBV5-4
ASRPPYRGGSSYNEQF	TRBJ2-1	TRBV7-2
ASSLRRLAGGSAGELF	TRBJ2-2	TRBV7-9
ASSTGTSGVETQY	TRBJ2-5	TRBV9
ASSISTNTEAF	TRBJ1-1	TRBV19
ASSPQYSEAF	TRBJ1-1	TRBV9
ASSLAGFEQF	TRBJ2-1	TRBV11-2